The 31 T cell receptor beta chains presented below share a single source sample, sequenced in a study of shared T cell receptors in the human thymus. Only in-frame clones appear in the TCRdb table, and some are missing; sequencing was by immunoSEQ multiplex PCR. The data hold hundreds of thousands of clones, with approximately 89% observed a single time. This sample also belongs to another study, concerning human thymus T cells.

Sequencing was done on a sample of thymocytes. These receptors came from a boy less than two years old with a congenital heart defect.

J is TRBJ2-2 and V is TRBV5-4; D unresolved. Germline values: CDR1 SGHNT, CDR2 YYREEE (reference sequence). Trimming took off 2 bases at V and 5 bases at J, with 7 bases between the two ends. The CDR3 length is 13 residues. In DNA form, the CDR3 reads TGTGCCAGCAGCTTCCCCGGGACCGGGGAGCTGTTTTTT. Translated, it gives CASSFPGTGELFF.

This clone is a singleton in its sample. The genes are TRBV2 and TRBJ1-3; 11 bases align to TRBD1. The ends lost 5 bases at V and 1 base at J; junction bases unmatched: 10. This CDR3 spans 18 amino acids. CDR1 is SNHLY and CDR2 is FYNNEI in the germline V gene. CDR3 protein: CASSPTPGQGVSGNTIYF. The DNA of the CDR3 is TGTGCCAGCAGTCCGACACCGGGACAGGGGGTTTCTGGAAACACCATATATTTT.

The chain joins TRBV5-5 to TRBJ1-2; 7 bases map to TRBD1. The CDR3 runs to 13 residues. Germline V gene lookup returns CDR1 SGHKS and CDR2 YYEKEE (reference sequence). With V trimmed by 3 bases and J by 4 bases, 3 bases remained unmatched. CDR3 sequence (DNA): TGTGCCAGCAGCTGGGACAGCCTCTATGGCTACACCTTC. Its translation: CASSWDSLYGYTF.

The chain has TRBV14 and TRBJ1-1, with D possibly being TRBD1 (5 bases). The CDR3 length is 14 residues. V lost 6 bases and J 6 bases, leaving 17 bases between the germline ends. The germline V gene encodes CDR1 SGHDN and CDR2 FVKESK. The CDR3 coding sequence is TGTGCCAGCAGGCCAACAGGTGGCGTTGCTGAAGCTTTCTTT. This sequence encodes CASRPTGGVAEAFF.

The chain is built from TRBV2 and TRBJ1-3; D remains ambiguous. Trimming shortened V by 6 bases and J by 2 bases, and 14 bases separated the two germline ends. The CDR3 length is 15 residues. CDR1 is SNHLY, CDR2 FYNNEI, per germline. CDR3 DNA sequence: TGTGCCAGCAGGGCGACTAAGGGAGCTGGAAACACCATATATTTT. It translates to CASRATKGAGNTIYF.

The chain joins TRBV28 to TRBJ2-2; D is possibly TRBD2 (7 bases). Deletions cut 5 bases from V and 2 bases from J, with 24 bases between. CDR1 is MDHEN, CDR2 SYDVKM, per germline. The CDR3 is 19 amino acids. CDR3 amino acids: CASSGRGGGSDINTGELFF. Here the CDR3 DNA reads TGTGCCAGCAGTGGCCGTGGGGGGGGCTCCGACATTAACACCGGGGAGCTGTTTTTT.

This chain joins TRBV7-4 and TRBJ2-3; TRBD2 matches at 7 bases. V shed 6 bases, J shed 0 bases, and the junction held 6 bases outside the gene matches. Germline CDR1 SGHVT, CDR2 SQSDAQ. The CDR3 runs to 15 residues. CDR3 bases: TGTGCCAGCAGGCCCGTGGGGGGGAGCACAGATACGCAGTATTTT. Translating gives CASRPVGGSTDTQYF.

CDR3 in DNA: TGTGCCAGCAGTCGACCCCTAGCGGGGCTTAATGAGCAGTTCTTC. It translates to CASSRPLAGLNEQFF. The chain has TRBV27 and TRBJ2-1; 9 nucleotides agree with TRBD2. Per germline, CDR1 MNHEY and CDR2 SMNVEV (reference sequence). Germline trimming cut 5 bases from V and 7 bases from J; bases unmatched to any gene: 9. The CDR3 is 15 amino acids.

The chain employs TRBV10-3 and TRBJ1-3, with D perhaps matching TRBD1 (6 bases). The CDR3 has 16 amino acids. V was trimmed by 6 bases and J by 0 bases, leaving 15 bases between them. Looked up from germline, CDR1 is ENHRY and CDR2 is SYGVKD. In DNA form, the CDR3 reads TGTGCCATCAGAGCAGTCACAGGGAGCTCTGGAAACACCATATATTTT. Amino acid sequence: CAIRAVTGSSGNTIYF.

The chain uses TRBV30 and TRBJ2-6; possibly TRBD1 for D (5 bases). Germline lookup yields CDR1 GTSNPN and CDR2 SVGIG (reference sequence). This CDR3 comprises 21 residues. V shed 0 bases and J shed 0 bases, with 24 bases lying between them. The CDR3 sequence: CAWSVFPEIQGVISGANVLTF. CDR3 nucleotide sequence: TGTGCCTGGAGTGTATTTCCTGAAATCCAGGGTGTAATCTCTGGGGCCAACGTCCTGACTTTC. Supplemented by reference TRBV30 and TRBJ2-6, the full variable domain reads SQTIHQWPATLVQPVGSPLSLECTVEGTSNPNLYWYRQAAGRGLQLLFYSVGIGQISSEVPQNLSASRPQDRQFILSSKKLLLSDSGFYLCAWSVFPEIQGVISGANVLTFGAGSRLTVL.

This chain links TRBV29-1 with TRBJ2-5, with D maybe TRBD2 (6 bases). Germline V lookup: CDR1 SQVTM, CDR2 ANQGSEA. The CDR3 loop spans 12 amino acids. Trimming cost V 4 bases and J 3 bases, with 9 bases left between them. Written as DNA, the CDR3 is TGCAGCGTTGCGACTAGAGAAGAGACCCAGTACTTC. Protein product: CSVATREETQYF. Full variable domain (rest looked up from reference TRBV29-1 and TRBJ2-5): SAVISQKPSRDICQRGTSLTIQCQVDSQVTMMFWYRQQPGQSLTLIATANQGSEATYESGFVIDKFPISRPNLTFSTLTVSNMSPEDSSIYLCSVATREETQYFGPGTRLLVL.

The chain joins TRBV2 to TRBJ2-2; 12 bases map to TRBD1. The V gene's germline CDR1 is SNHLY and CDR2 FYNNEI. The V gene end was trimmed by 10 bases and the J gene end by 2 bases; junction bases not matched to a gene: 8. This CDR3 contains 16 residues. The CDR3 nucleotides read TGTGCCACCAGGGACAGGGGGCAGGTTAACACCGGGGAGCTGTTTTTT. This translates into CATRDRGQVNTGELFF.

This chain connects TRBV25-1 to TRBJ2-2; the match to TRBD2 covers 11 bases. The CDR3 has 16 amino acids. V was pared by 5 bases and J by 7 bases, with 9 bases of the junction left unmatched. The V gene's germline CDR1 is MGHDK and CDR2 SYGVNS. CDR3 in amino acids: CASSNYSGRAGGELFF. CDR3 DNA sequence: TGTGCCAGCAGTAACTATAGCGGGAGGGCCGGCGGGGAGCTGTTTTTT.

The chain recombines TRBV4-3 with TRBJ2-7; tentative D call: TRBD1 (6 bases). Germline V gene lookup returns CDR1 LGHNA and CDR2 YSLEER. V dropped 0 bases and J dropped 6 bases, with 15 bases sitting between them. The CDR3 runs 15 residues. CDR3 bases: TGCGCCAGCAGCCAAGAGCCGGGACAATCATTCGAGCAGTACTTC. Translation gives CASSQEPGQSFEQYF.

This chain joins TRBV5-1 and TRBJ1-1; 7 bases are a match to TRBD1. The CDR3 has 17 residues. Germline CDR1 SGHRS, CDR2 YFSETQ. The junction had 11 bases not matched to a gene; V was cut back by 0 bases and J by 3 bases. The CDR3 reads CASSLASRGSKDTEAFF. The DNA of the CDR3 is TGCGCCAGCAGCTTGGCCTCCAGGGGGTCCAAGGACACTGAAGCTTTCTTT. The full variable domain, with the rest looked up from reference TRBV5-1 and TRBJ1-1, is KAGVTQTPRYLIKTRGQQVTLSCSPISGHRSVSWYQQTPGQGLQFLFEYFSETQRNKGNFPGRFSGRQFSNSRSEMNVSTLELGDSALYLCASSLASRGSKDTEAFFGQGTRLTVV.

The V call is TRBV15, the J call TRBJ1-4; TRBD1 matches 7 bases. The CDR3 is 16 residues long. Trimming cost V 5 bases and J 5 bases; bases outside gene matches: 11. Germline V gives CDR1 LNHNV, CDR2 YYDKDF (reference sequence). The CDR3, as DNA: TGTGCCACCAGCGTACGGCGGGACAGTCAAAATGAAAAACTGTTTTTT. Translation gives CATSVRRDSQNEKLFF.

The gene calls are TRBV25-1 and TRBJ2-5, with 7 bases aligning to TRBD2. V dropped 7 bases and J dropped 5; count of bases not matched to a gene: 4. The CDR3 loop spans 12 amino acids. The germline V gene has CDR1 MGHDK and CDR2 SYGVNS. The CDR3 bases are TGTGCCAGCAAGCCCGGGGGGGAGACCCAGTACTTC. Translated, it gives CASKPGGETQYF.

This CDR3 is CASSHGTSGGADEQFF. CDR3 coding DNA: TGTGCCAGCAGCCACGGGACTAGCGGGGGGGCAGATGAGCAGTTCTTC. V gene TRBV5-4 combines with J gene TRBJ2-1, with 16 bases fitting TRBD2. The germline CDR1 and CDR2 sequences are SGHNT and YYREEE (reference sequence). V lost 4 bases to trimming and J lost 8 bases; unmatched junction nucleotides: 6. CDR3 size: 16 residues.

Only a few counts were recorded for this clone. The rearrangement links TRBV4-3 to TRBJ2-1; 8 positions match TRBD2. Germline CDR1 and CDR2: LGHNA and YSLEER. Trimming removed 1 base from V and 5 bases from J; junction bases left unmatched: 4. The CDR3 totals 15 residues. The DNA for the CDR3 is TGCGCCAGCAGCCAAGCGGGGGGGCAACACAATGAGCAGTTCTTC. Amino acid sequence: CASSQAGGQHNEQFF.

This chain connects TRBV15 to TRBJ1-4; no clear D. V was pared by 1 base and J by 1 base, with 16 bases between. This CDR3 spans 18 amino acids. Germline V lookup: CDR1 LNHNV, CDR2 YYDKDF (reference sequence). DNA for the CDR3: TGTGCCACCAGCAGAGGCGGCGTGCAAGGTGGAACTAATGAAAAACTGTTTTTT. Translating gives CATSRGGVQGGTNEKLFF.

This clone was picked up one time. This rearrangement joins TRBV29-1 to TRBJ2-2; 10 bases agree with TRBD2. The germline CDR1 and CDR2 sequences are SQVTM and ANQGSEA. V dropped 4 bases and J dropped 4; count of bases not matched to a gene: 12. This CDR3 region has 17 residues. CDR3 in DNA: TGCAGCGTTGCTGGGATTAGCGGGAGGAAGGGCACCGGGGAGCTGTTTTTT. Translation gives CSVAGISGRKGTGELFF.

The V and J genes are TRBV4-3 and TRBJ1-4; the D is unclear. This CDR3 has 18 residues. Trimming cost V 2 bases and J 5 bases, with 21 bases left between them. CDR1 is LGHNA, CDR2 YSLEER, per germline. Here the CDR3 reads CASSQLPGGPASNEKLFF. The CDR3, as DNA: TGCGCCAGCAGCCAATTACCCGGAGGGCCAGCCTCAAATGAAAAACTGTTTTTT.

The V call is TRBV29-1, the J call TRBJ2-1; the D gene is possibly TRBD1 (6 bases). The CDR3 is 13 amino acids. Germline V gene sequence: CDR1 SQVTM, CDR2 ANQGSEA. Trimming removed 7 bases from V and 8 bases from J, with 18 bases in between. The CDR3 reads CSAGTYRFDEQFF. The CDR3 region has the DNA TGCAGCGCCGGGACATACCGGTTCGATGAGCAGTTCTTC.

CDR3 nucleotides: TGTGCCAGCAGCGCCTCAGGGTCATCCTACGAGCAGTACTTC. It specifies CASSASGSSYEQYF. The chain employs TRBV5-6 and TRBJ2-7, with a weak D call TRBD1 (5 bases). Germline V gives CDR1 SGHDT, CDR2 YYEEEE. V dropped 4 bases and J dropped 1 base, with 12 bases sitting between them. There are 14 residues in the CDR3. Looking up the rest from reference TRBV5-6 and TRBJ2-7 gives the full variable domain: DAGVTQSPTHLIKTRGQQVTLRCSPKSGHDTVSWYQQALGQGPQFIFQYYEEEERQRGNFPDRFSGHQFPNYSSELNVNALLLGDSALYLCASSASGSSYEQYFGPGTRLTVT.

The chain combines TRBV27 with TRBJ1-3; possible D gene TRBD1, 5 bases. The CDR3 length is 14 residues. Trimming cost V 6 bases and J 2 bases, with 11 bases left between them. Germline CDR1 is MNHEY and CDR2 is SMNVEV (reference sequence). For the CDR3, the DNA is TGTGCCAGCAGGAACGGGACTACTGGAAACACCATATATTTT. Protein sequence: CASRNGTTGNTIYF.

This clone was picked up one time. The genes are TRBV4-1 and TRBJ2-1; maybe TRBD1 (6 bases). V shed 4 bases and J shed 2 bases, with 24 bases lying between them. This CDR3 contains 19 residues. Germline lookup yields CDR1 MGHRA and CDR2 YSYEKL. The CDR3 nucleotides are TGCGCCAGCAGCCCTCTACCCCCCCAGGACAGCGATACCTACAATGAGCAGTTCTTC. This encodes CASSPLPPQDSDTYNEQFF.

The CDR3 is CASKGGSAGGPQETQYF. CDR3 DNA: TGTGCCAGCAAGGGAGGGTCAGCGGGAGGCCCACAAGAGACCCAGTACTTC. The chain carries TRBV2 and TRBJ2-5, with TRBD2 identical over 9 bases. V lost 7 bases, J lost 2 bases, and 14 bases stayed unmatched. CDR3 length: 17 amino acids. Per the germline V gene, CDR1 is SNHLY and CDR2 is FYNNEI.

The CDR3 region is CASSLGGDRRSQETQYF. CDR3 nucleotide sequence: TGTGCCAGCAGTTTAGGGGGGGACAGGAGGAGTCAAGAGACCCAGTACTTC. V usage is TRBV27 and J usage is TRBJ2-5, with D maybe TRBD1 (8 bases). V dropped 2 bases and J dropped 2 bases, with 18 bases sitting between them. Germline V gene lookup returns CDR1 MNHEY and CDR2 SMNVEV (reference sequence). This CDR3 contains 17 residues.

The chain carries TRBV7-9 and TRBJ2-7; D gene unclear. V was shortened by 0 bases and J by 2 bases, with 8 bases between the two germline ends. Looked up from germline, CDR1 is SEHNR and CDR2 is FQNEAQ (reference sequence). The CDR3 has 14 residues. The CDR3 is CASSLAGRPYEQYF. Written as DNA, the CDR3 is TGTGCCAGCAGCTTAGCAGGCAGGCCCTACGAGCAGTACTTC.

V gene TRBV28 combines with J gene TRBJ2-3; D is uncertain. The V and J ends lost 11 bases and 3 bases respectively, with 12 bases between them. CDR1 and CDR2 (germline): MDHEN, SYDVKM. The CDR3 is 12 amino acids. The CDR3 sequence is CAPGSVTDTQYF. DNA for the CDR3: TGTGCCCCCGGGTCTGTGACAGATACGCAGTATTTT.

This chain connects TRBV25-1 to TRBJ1-1; TRBD1 agrees at 8 bases. The CDR3 covers 14 residues. With 8 bases clipped from V and 0 bases from J, the junction kept 5 bases outside the gene matches. CDR1 and CDR2 from the germline V gene are MGHDK and SYGVNS. The CDR3 coding sequence is TGTGCCAGCCAAGACAGGGGAATGAACACTGAAGCTTTCTTT. Encoded protein: CASQDRGMNTEAFF. The variable domain in full, completed from reference TRBV25-1 and TRBJ1-1, reads EADIYQTPRYLVIGTGKKITLECSQTMGHDKMYWYQQDPGMELHLIHYSYGVNSTEKGDLSSESTVSRIRTEHFPLTLESARPSHTSQYLCASQDRGMNTEAFFGQGTRLTVV.